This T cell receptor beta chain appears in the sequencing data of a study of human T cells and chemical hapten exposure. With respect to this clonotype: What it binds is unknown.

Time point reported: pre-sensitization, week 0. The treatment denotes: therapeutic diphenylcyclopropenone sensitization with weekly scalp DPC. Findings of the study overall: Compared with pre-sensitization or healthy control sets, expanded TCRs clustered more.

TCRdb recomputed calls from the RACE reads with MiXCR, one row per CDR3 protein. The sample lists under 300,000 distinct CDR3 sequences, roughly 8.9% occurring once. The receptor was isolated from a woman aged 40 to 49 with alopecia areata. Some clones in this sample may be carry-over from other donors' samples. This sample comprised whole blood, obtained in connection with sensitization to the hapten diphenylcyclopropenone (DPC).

CDR3 in DNA: TGTGCCAGCAGCTCGCGGGGGGAGTCCACAGATACGCAGTATTTT. Translated: CASSSRGESTDTQYF. This chain joins TRBV5-4 and TRBJ2-3; 8 bases are shared with TRBD2. This CDR3 is 15 amino acids long. Per germline, CDR1 SGHNT and CDR2 YYREEE (reference sequence). Trimming at V came to 3 bases and at J to 2 bases, leaving 5 bases not matched to a gene.